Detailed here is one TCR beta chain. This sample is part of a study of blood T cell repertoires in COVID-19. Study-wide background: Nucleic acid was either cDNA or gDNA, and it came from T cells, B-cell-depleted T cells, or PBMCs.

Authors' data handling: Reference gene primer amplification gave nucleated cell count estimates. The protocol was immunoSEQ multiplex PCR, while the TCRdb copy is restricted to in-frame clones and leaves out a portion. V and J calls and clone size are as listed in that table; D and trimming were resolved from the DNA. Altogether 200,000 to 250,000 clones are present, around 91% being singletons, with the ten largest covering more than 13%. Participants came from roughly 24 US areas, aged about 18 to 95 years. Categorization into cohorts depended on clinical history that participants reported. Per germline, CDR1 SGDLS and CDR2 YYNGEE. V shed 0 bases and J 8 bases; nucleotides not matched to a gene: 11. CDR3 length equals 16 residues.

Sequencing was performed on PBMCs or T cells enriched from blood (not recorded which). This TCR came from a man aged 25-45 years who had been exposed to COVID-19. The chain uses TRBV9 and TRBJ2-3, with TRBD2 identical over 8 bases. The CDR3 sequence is CASSVVSSGAAGTQYF. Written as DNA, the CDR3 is TGTGCCAGCAGCGTAGTGAGTAGCGGGGCCGCGGGTACGCAGTATTTT.